This entry lists 12 T cell receptor beta chains sequenced from one sample in a study of cytotoxic CD8 clonotypes in ibrutinib-treated CLL. Repertoires were generated with immunoSEQ multiplex PCR, while TCRdb's copy carries only in-frame clones and drops some. The top ten hold under 8.5% of the sample, which has a few hundred thousand clones, approximately 80% seen once. The source was PBMCs, collected before ibrutinib treatment. Receptor source: a human donor with chronic lymphocytic leukemia.

This sequence joins TRBV6-6 and TRBJ2-3; 8 nucleotides line up with TRBD2. Germline trimming cut 6 bases from V and 3 bases from J; bases unmatched to any gene: 5. The length of the CDR3 is 14 residues. CDR1 and CDR2 (germline): MNHNY, SVGAGI (reference sequence). As DNA, the CDR3 is TGTGCCAGCAGACCCAGCGGGAGTACAGATACGCAGTATTTT. The encoded protein is CASRPSGSTDTQYF.

The chain employs TRBV2 and TRBJ2-3; D is perhaps TRBD2 (6 bases). This CDR3 has 12 residues. CDR1 is SNHLY and CDR2 is FYNNEI in the germline V gene. The V end lost 6 bases, the J end lost 5 bases, and 9 bases lay between the germline ends. The CDR3 DNA reads as TGTGCCAGCAGGGAGGAGGGAGATACGCAGTATTTT. It codes for CASREEGDTQYF.

The chain recombines TRBV2 with TRBJ1-2; TRBD1 agrees at 7 bases. Per the germline V gene, CDR1 is SNHLY and CDR2 is FYNNEI. The CDR3 consists of 14 residues. V dropped 6 bases and J dropped 3; count of bases not matched to a gene: 7. This CDR3 is CASRARQGDYGYTF. CDR3 bases: TGTGCCAGCAGAGCGAGACAGGGAGACTATGGCTACACCTTC.

V gene TRBV9 combines with J gene TRBJ2-7; TRBD2 matches at 7 bases. The CDR3 is 14 amino acids. The germline V gene has CDR1 SGDLS and CDR2 YYNGEE. Losses at the gene ends were 0 bases for V and 7 bases for J; bases not matched to a gene: 7. The CDR3 coding sequence is TGTGCCAGCAGCGTAGGCTGGACTAGAATTGAGCAGTACTTC. Amino acid sequence: CASSVGWTRIEQYF.

The chain links TRBV10-1 to TRBJ1-2; TRBD1 matches at 7 bases. This CDR3 has 13 residues. The ends lost 6 bases at V and 7 bases at J; junction bases unmatched: 8. Germline CDR1 reads WNHNN; CDR2 reads SYGVQD (reference sequence). CDR3: CASRGTVGGGYTF. The CDR3 DNA reads as TGCGCCAGCAGAGGGACAGTCGGAGGTGGCTACACCTTC.

J is TRBJ1-2 and V is TRBV2; 7 bases line up with TRBD1. Unmatched junction bases numbered 8, after V lost 5 bases and J lost 5 bases. CDR3 length: 14 residues. CDR1 SNHLY and CDR2 FYNNEI come from the germline V gene. In DNA, the CDR3 is TGTGCCAGCAGTAACCGACAGGGTCCGTATGGCTACACCTTC. As protein: CASSNRQGPYGYTF.

The chain combines TRBV7-6 with TRBJ2-5; unclear D gene. Germline CDR1 SGHVS, CDR2 FNYEAQ. Trimming pared 3 bases from V and 5 bases from J, leaving 10 bases between. The CDR3 has 13 amino acids. This chain's CDR3 is CASSFDAAETQYF. DNA of the CDR3: TGTGCCAGCAGCTTCGATGCAGCCGAGACCCAGTACTTC. The variable domain in full, with the rest retrieved from reference TRBV7-6 and TRBJ2-5, is GAGVSQSPRYKVTKRGQDVALRCDPISGHVSLYWYRQALGQGPEFLTYFNYEAQQDKSGLPNDRFSAERPEGSISTLTIQRTEQRDSAMYRCASSFDAAETQYFGPGTRLLVL.

This clone has a handful of counts. V gene TRBV7-8 combines with J gene TRBJ1-2; D is possibly TRBD1 (5 bases). V was trimmed by 0 bases and J by 4 bases, leaving 9 bases between them. The CDR3 contains 14 residues. CDR1 SGHVS and CDR2 FQNEAQ come from the germline V gene. The CDR3 region has the DNA TGTGCCAGCAGCTTAGCGCGACAGAGCTATGGCTACACCTTC. This codes for CASSLARQSYGYTF.

V and J are TRBV30 and TRBJ2-6; possible D gene TRBD1, 5 bases. Germline CDR1 GTSNPN, CDR2 SVGIG (reference sequence). Trimming removed 0 bases from V and 4 bases from J, with 7 bases in between. This CDR3 region has 14 residues. The CDR3 region is CAWSVGRGANVLTF. The CDR3 DNA sequence: TGTGCCTGGAGTGTGGGGCGCGGGGCCAACGTCCTGACTTTC.

This clone was recorded only once. The V and J genes are TRBV15 and TRBJ2-6; D ambiguous. Trimming pared 0 bases from V and 3 bases from J, leaving 18 bases between. This CDR3 is built from 19 residues. Germline CDR1 LNHNV, CDR2 YYDKDF (reference sequence). The CDR3 spells CATSRDLRASLLGANVLTF. For the CDR3, the DNA is TGTGCCACCAGCAGAGATCTCCGGGCCTCTCTCCTTGGGGCCAACGTCCTGACTTTC.

The chain combines TRBV4-1 with TRBJ1-2, with 10 nucleotides matching TRBD1. The germline V gene encodes CDR1 MGHRA and CDR2 YSYEKL. This CDR3 region has 15 residues. V dropped 1 base and J dropped 6; count of bases not matched to a gene: 5. The DNA of the CDR3 is TGCGCCAGCAGCCAAGCCCCGGGACAGGGGAATGGCTACACCTTC. Translating it yields CASSQAPGQGNGYTF.

The rearrangement joins TRBV5-1 to TRBJ2-5, with 16 bases aligning to TRBD2. Germline CDR1 is SGHRS and CDR2 is YFSETQ. CDR3 length: 17 amino acids. V lost 4 bases to trimming and J lost 4 bases; unmatched junction nucleotides: 7. CDR3 amino acids: CASSPGTSGRVSETQYF. CDR3 in DNA: TGCGCCAGCAGCCCGGGGACTAGCGGGAGGGTGTCAGAGACCCAGTACTTC.